These 16 T cell receptor beta chains were sequenced from one sample in a study of regulatory T cells in long-lasting Graves disease. The time point here: newly diagnosed GD, antithyroid drugs for less than 3 months. After RNA was extracted from PBMCs, the TCR library was made from it. Arm-PCR of CDR3 regions with iRepertoire HTBI primers generated TCR beta libraries. TCRdb redid the calling of the multiplex PCR reads with MiXCR, one entry per CDR3 protein. The table records roughly 380,000 distinct CDR3 sequences, over 15% of them present only once. Another study also made use of these data, one on T cells in Graves' hyperthyroidism and ophthalmopathy.

The starting material was peripheral blood mononuclear cells (PBMCs), obtained at new diagnosis, from a patient treated with antithyroid drugs. These receptors all stem from a man aged 35-49 years with Graves disease.

This clonotype was seen only a few times. The chain links TRBV12-3 or TRBV12-4 to TRBJ2-7, with 9 bases identical to TRBD1. There are 17 residues in the CDR3. J gave up 1 base and V 9 bases, and 16 bases lay outside the gene matches. The CDR3 DNA is TGTGCCAGTAGTATAGGACAGGGGACTCGGCGATCCTACGAGCAGTACTTC. Protein: CASSIGQGTRRSYEQYF.

Ten or more counts support this clonotype. The V call is TRBV11-2, the J call TRBJ2-2, with TRBD2 identical over 11 bases. Germline V lookup: CDR1 SGHAT, CDR2 FQNNGV. The V segment lost 7 bases and the J segment 1 base; nucleotides outside the gene matches: 11. The CDR3 covers 18 residues. Here the CDR3 DNA reads TGTGCCAGCACCAAATCTAGCGGGGGGTCATGGAACACCGGGGAGCTGTTTTTT. Protein sequence: CASTKSSGGSWNTGELFF.

This clonotype was picked up many times. The CDR3 sequence is CASSLGRGATGELFF. In DNA form, the CDR3 reads TGTGCCAGCAGCTTAGGCAGGGGCGCCACCGGGGAGCTGTTTTTT. The gene calls are TRBV7-8 and TRBJ2-2; possibly TRBD1 for D (6 bases). Looked up from germline, CDR1 is SGHVS and CDR2 is FQNEAQ. Trimming cost V 1 base and J 4 bases, with 10 bases left between them. This CDR3 spans 15 amino acids.

This clonotype turned up a few times. CDR3 sequence: CASSQVRGRRQYF. The CDR3, as DNA: TGTGCCAGCAGCCAAGTTAGGGGGCGCCGGCAGTACTTC. The V gene is TRBV3-1, the J gene TRBJ2-7; 7 bases fit TRBD1. V gave up 1 base and J gave up 9 bases; unmatched junction bases: 6. Germline CDR1 and CDR2: LGHDT and YNNKEL (reference sequence). The CDR3 spans 13 residues.

This clonotype was recorded once. The chain combines TRBV19 with TRBJ2-1, with 11 bases aligning to TRBD1. The CDR3 is 17 amino acids. After removal of 2 bases from V and 12 bases from J, the junction contained 15 bases not matched to a gene. The V gene's germline CDR1 is LNHDA and CDR2 SQIVND (reference sequence). CDR3 loop: CASSISGGTGGWTRQFF. The CDR3 DNA sequence: TGTGCCAGTAGTATAAGCGGGGGGACAGGGGGTTGGACACGGCAGTTCTTC.

This clonotype was counted at least ten times. The chain combines TRBV13 with TRBJ2-2; perhaps TRBD1 as D (6 bases). The CDR3 has 12 amino acids. The germline CDR1 and CDR2 sequences are PRHDT and FYEKMQ (reference sequence). V shed 7 bases and J shed 4 bases, with 7 bases lying between them. Written as DNA, the CDR3 is TGTGCCAGCACCAGGGGCACCGGGGAGCTGTTTTTT. It codes for CASTRGTGELFF.

This clonotype has ten or more counts. The chain employs TRBV7-9 and TRBJ2-3; no clear D. Trimming took off 5 bases at V and 4 bases at J, with 13 bases between the two ends. The germline CDR1 and CDR2 sequences are SEHNR and FQNEAQ (reference sequence). CDR3 length equals 14 residues. The CDR3 bases are TGTGCCAGCAGCCAGACTCGAAGCGCAGATACGCAGTATTTT. This gives the protein CASSQTRSADTQYF. The full variable domain, in which reference TRBV7-9 and TRBJ2-3 provide the parts outside the CDR3, is DTGVSQNPRHKITKRGQNVTFRCDPISEHNRLYWYRQTLGQGPEFLTYFQNEAQLEKSRLLSDRFSAERPKGSFSTLEIQRTEQGDSAMYLCASSQTRSADTQYFGPGTRLTVL.

The chain joins TRBV4-2 to TRBJ2-5; D perhaps matches TRBD2 (5 bases). Germline-derived CDR1 and CDR2 are LGHNA and YNFKEQ. The CDR3 is 15 residues long. V dropped 3 bases and J dropped 4 bases, with 15 bases sitting between them. In nucleotides, the CDR3 is TGTGCCAGCAGCCAGGCGGGTGAGGCTCCAGAGACCCAGTACTTC. Translated, it gives CASSQAGEAPETQYF.

This clonotype has at least ten counts. J is TRBJ1-1 and V is TRBV11-2; D possibly corresponds to TRBD1 (5 bases). V lost 5 bases and J 5 bases, leaving 18 bases between the germline ends. CDR1 is SGHAT and CDR2 is FQNNGV in the germline V gene. The CDR3 is 15 residues long. CDR3 in amino acids: CASSLYPGTDTEAFF. The CDR3 region has the DNA TGTGCCAGCAGCCTATACCCTGGGACGGATACTGAAGCTTTCTTT.

This clonotype turned up a few times. The chain uses TRBV11-3 and TRBJ2-2; no clear D. Deletions cut 5 bases from V and 2 bases from J, with 9 bases between. This CDR3 spans 14 amino acids. Germline values: CDR1 SGHNT, CDR2 YENEEA. This CDR3 is CASSVGLNTGELFF. The CDR3 coding sequence is TGTGCCAGCAGCGTGGGTCTTAACACCGGGGAGCTGTTTTTT.

This clonotype was picked up many times. V and J are TRBV2 and TRBJ2-2, with a possible D match to TRBD1 (6 bases). Trimming took off 6 bases at V and 3 bases at J, with 11 bases between the two ends. CDR3 length: 14 amino acids. Germline V gives CDR1 SNHLY, CDR2 FYNNEI. Written as DNA, the CDR3 is TGTGCCAGCAGGTACAGGGTGCACACCGGGGAGCTGTTTTTT. Translated, it gives CASRYRVHTGELFF.

This clonotype was seen ten or more times. The chain couples TRBV5-1 to TRBJ1-1; 7 bases are a match to TRBD1. Unmatched junction bases numbered 6, after V lost 3 bases and J lost 1 base. The CDR3 runs to 15 residues. Germline CDR1 and CDR2: SGHRS and YFSETQ. The CDR3 DNA reads as TGCGCCAGCAGCTATCTGGGACAGAAGAACACTGAAGCTTTCTTT. Protein: CASSYLGQKNTEAFF.

Comment on this clonotype: A read error may be the cause here, since a much bigger clone is one base away. V gene TRBV12-3 or TRBV12-4 combines with J gene TRBJ2-2, with D uncertain. Trimming stripped 5 bases from V and 0 bases from J, with 10 bases between. This CDR3 comprises 15 residues. The CDR3 nucleotides read TGTGCCAGCAGTCCGACGGCAGCGAACACCGGGGAGCTGTTTTTT. This translates into CASSPTAANTGELFF.

The V gene is TRBV9, the J gene TRBJ2-3, with TRBD2 as a possible D gene (5 bases). Germline V CDR1 and CDR2: SGDLS, YYNGEE. CDR3 size: 15 residues. The V and J ends lost 0 bases and 2 bases respectively, with 10 bases between them. The CDR3 region is CASSVDGVPTDTQYF. The CDR3 nucleotides read TGTGCCAGCAGCGTAGACGGGGTCCCCACAGATACGCAGTATTTT.

This clonotype was recorded a few times. This chain joins TRBV5-5 and TRBJ2-3; no reliable D call. The CDR3 loop spans 15 amino acids. V lost 3 bases and J lost 0, with 11 bases in between. The germline V gene encodes CDR1 SGHKS and CDR2 YYEKEE (reference sequence). The CDR3: CASSSTRTSTDTQYF. The CDR3 DNA reads as TGTGCCAGCAGCTCTACCAGAACTAGCACAGATACGCAGTATTTT.

The chain is built from TRBV4-2 and TRBJ2-5; unclear D gene. The CDR3 length is 15 residues. Germline loops: CDR1 LGHNA, CDR2 YNFKEQ. The ends were cut back, 0 bases at V and 2 bases at J, with 10 bases in the middle. The CDR3 protein is CASSQDPWDQETQYF. The CDR3 DNA reads as TGTGCCAGCAGCCAAGATCCATGGGATCAAGAGACCCAGTACTTC.